Given below is one T cell receptor beta chain in context. This clone's antigen is unknown. The input lacks base qualities; no much larger clone sits a single base away. Based on the germline V gene, the CDR1 and CDR2 sequences are KGHSH and LQKENI. V and J lose 10 bases and 4 bases, and a span of 13 bases separates them. The CDR3 spans 13 residues, from the cysteine through the phenylalanine. Only the CDR3 DNA is retained, 39 bases long and in frame from the first base. The CDR3 regions of human TCRbeta chains were analyzed by immunosequencing. The study's own analysis went as follows. TCRs in the repertoires were compared against a reference library of SARS-CoV-2-specific TCRs that had been generated with the MIRA antigen-specificity platform. Breadth meant the fraction of unique TCRs that were SARS-CoV-2-associated, whereas depth meant the fraction of total T cells that were SARS-CoV-2-associated. Using the MIRA data, each spike-specific TCR was mapped to the spike region that the TCR reacts to and placed in a CD4 or CD8 class. Log10-transformed breadth and depth values were compared by one-way ANOVA with Sidak's multiple comparisons tests. TCRdb limited this immuneACCESS table to in-frame rearrangements with V and J called. A share of clones is missing; checked studies link under half to unresolved V genes, and the rest is unexplained. That table is the source of V, J and clone size, and D and trimming were worked out from the DNA. Counted in this sample were 150,000 to 200,000 clones; 94% of them appeared once. The top ten hold approximately 0.6% of the sample.

The data originate from a study of T cell responses to AZD1222 COVID-19 vaccine (dated by TCRdb to the early 2020s). For the study in its entirety: AZD1222 recipients given second doses at about 4 weeks or at about 12 weeks were pooled, since spike-specific TCR depth and breadth were not found to differ between the two schedules. A total of just over 230 trial participants underwent TCR sequencing, of whom 207 received two doses of AZD1222 and some 26 received two doses of the MenACWY control vaccine. Trial participants were enrolled by age into subgroups of 18-55, 56-69 and 70-plus years, and around 150, 28 and 57 TCR-sequenced participants, respectively, were included in these subgroups. Findings and caveats that apply to the study as a whole: Most participants were white British and females outnumbered males, and the authors suggested that clonal diversity may have been underestimated. After two AZD1222 doses, spike-specific TCR breadth and depth were significantly higher than at day 0 and than in MenACWY recipients. Conclusions about previously exposed vaccinees were limited because only six AZD1222 recipients were SARS-CoV-2 seropositive at baseline. Reportedly, almost half of the unique spike-specific TCRs recognized epitopes lying outside the regions that are mutated in the B.1.351 and B.1.1.7 variants. Because no day 14 peak-response samples were available, repertoires were characterized only after the peak T cell response. In the small 56-69-year group, the increase in depth fell short of significance, most likely because of low power. The whole spike protein was spanned by vaccine-associated CD4 TCRs, and dominant responses were seen in regions 160-218 and 743-854.

The time point tag for this specimen amounts to: baseline before first vaccination. The vaccinee samples were drawn from two UK trials, COV001 and COV002, one of which was a single-blind randomized controlled phase 2/3 trial testing AZD1222 (ChAdOx1 nCoV-19) in healthy adults. Trial participant PBMC samples were collected at day 0 and day 28 after the second dose for TCRbeta chain sequencing. The chain employs TRBV18 and TRBJ1-4; TRBD1 is possibly the D segment (6 matching bases). This material consisted of peripheral blood, taken on day 0 of AZD1222 vaccination. The sequence derives from an adult in good health. The bases are TGTGCCACCTCGAAGGGGGGTAATGAAAAACTGTTTTTT. The resulting protein is CATSKGGNEKLFF.